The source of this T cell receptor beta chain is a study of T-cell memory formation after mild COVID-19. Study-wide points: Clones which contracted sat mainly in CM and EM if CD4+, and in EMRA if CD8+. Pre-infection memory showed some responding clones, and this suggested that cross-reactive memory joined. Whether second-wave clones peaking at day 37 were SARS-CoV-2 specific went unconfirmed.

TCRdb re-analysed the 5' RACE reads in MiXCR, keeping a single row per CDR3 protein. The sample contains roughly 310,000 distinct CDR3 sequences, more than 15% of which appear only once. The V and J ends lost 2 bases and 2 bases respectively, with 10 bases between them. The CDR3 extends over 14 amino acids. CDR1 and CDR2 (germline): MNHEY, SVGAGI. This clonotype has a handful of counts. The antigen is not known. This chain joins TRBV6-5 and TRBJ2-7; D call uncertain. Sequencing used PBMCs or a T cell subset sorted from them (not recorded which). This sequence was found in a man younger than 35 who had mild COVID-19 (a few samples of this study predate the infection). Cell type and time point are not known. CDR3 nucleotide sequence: TGTGCCAGCAGTTACGCGGAGAAACCCTACGAGCAGTACTTC. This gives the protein CASSYAEKPYEQYF.